These 13 T cell receptor beta chains came from one sample sequenced in a study of shared clonotypes between healthy human individuals. Sequencing was performed with immunoSEQ multiplex PCR; in TCRdb, only in-frame clones are kept and a portion is missing. The table has a few million clones, more than 80% seen once. The sequencing input was naive CD4+ T cells from PBMCs. Described subset: CD45RA+ positively selected. The receptors derive from a man younger than 30 in good health. Some clones in this sample may be carry-over from other donors' samples.

Written as DNA, the CDR3 is TGTGCCAGCAGAGGGCTGTTCGGGGCCGCTAATGAAAAACTGTTTTTT. This gives the protein CASRGLFGAANEKLFF. The chain uses TRBV2 and TRBJ1-4, with TRBD1 as a possible D gene (5 bases). Trimming took off 6 bases at V and 3 bases at J, with 17 bases between the two ends. The CDR3 runs 16 residues. The V gene's germline CDR1 is SNHLY and CDR2 FYNNEI.

The genes are TRBV5-4 and TRBJ1-2, with TRBD1 matching 8 bases. CDR3 length: 15 residues. Germline CDR1 is SGHNT and CDR2 is YYREEE (reference sequence). V dropped 0 bases and J dropped 8; count of bases not matched to a gene: 9. CDR3 in DNA: TGTGCCAGCAGCTTGGCGGAGCAGGGGGCGGTCGGCTACACCTTC. Protein sequence: CASSLAEQGAVGYTF.

As DNA, the CDR3 is TGTGCCATCAGTGAGGGACAGGGGTATGGGTCTGGGGCCAACGTCCTGACTTTC. Protein sequence: CAISEGQGYGSGANVLTF. The chain carries TRBV10-3 and TRBJ2-6, with 9 positions matching TRBD1. Germline trimming cut 2 bases from V and 1 base from J; bases unmatched to any gene: 6. This CDR3 has 18 amino acids. Per the germline V gene, CDR1 is ENHRY and CDR2 is SYGVKD.

This chain uses TRBV6-6 with TRBJ1-4, with unresolved D. The CDR3 consists of 13 residues. CDR1 is MNHNY and CDR2 is SVGAGI in the germline V gene (reference sequence). Trimming removed 8 bases from V and 3 bases from J, with 10 bases in between. The CDR3 nucleotides are TGTGCCAGCCAGGCAAGGGCTAATGAAAAACTGTTTTTT. Translated, it gives CASQARANEKLFF.

The chain joins TRBV5-1 to TRBJ1-4; D remains ambiguous. The germline gives CDR1 SGHRS, CDR2 YFSETQ. The V end lost 4 bases, the J end lost 4 bases, and 11 bases lay between the germline ends. The CDR3 loop spans 14 amino acids. The CDR3 nucleotides are TGCGCCAGCAGCCCCCAAGATCTTAATGAAAAACTGTTTTTT. Protein: CASSPQDLNEKLFF.

This clone was recorded a few times. The chain combines TRBV14 with TRBJ1-1; no definite D call. V dropped 5 bases and J dropped 4 bases, with 14 bases sitting between them. This CDR3 has 14 amino acids. Germline loops: CDR1 SGHDN, CDR2 FVKESK. The CDR3 bases are TGTGCCAGCAGCGCAAGTTCTGCCGTCACTGAAGCTTTCTTT. This codes for CASSASSAVTEAFF.

J is TRBJ2-5 and V is TRBV7-2; possibly TRBD2 for D (5 bases). The CDR3 runs 14 residues. In germline, CDR1 is SGHTA, CDR2 FQGNSA. The V end lost 1 base, the J end lost 5 bases, and 11 bases lay between the germline ends. The CDR3 loop is CASSLESAEETQYF. The CDR3 DNA reads as TGTGCCAGCAGCTTAGAATCAGCGGAGGAGACCCAGTACTTC. Looking up the rest from reference TRBV7-2 and TRBJ2-5 gives the full variable domain: GAGVSQSPSNKVTEKGKDVELRCDPISGHTALYWYRQSLGQGLEFLIYFQGNSAPDKSGLPSDRFSAERTGGSVSTLTIQRTQQEDSAVYLCASSLESAEETQYFGPGTRLLVL.

The chain employs TRBV11-2 and TRBJ2-1, with 8 bases lining up with TRBD1. Trimming took 2 bases from V and 7 from J; bases not matched to a gene: 7. There are 15 residues in the CDR3. From germline, CDR1 is SGHAT and CDR2 FQNNGV. As DNA, the CDR3 is TGTGCCAGCAGCTTATCCAGGGGGCTGGGGAATGAGCAGTTCTTC. It translates to CASSLSRGLGNEQFF.

The chain employs TRBV6-5 and TRBJ2-3; TRBD2 matches 7 bases. Germline V gives CDR1 MNHEY, CDR2 SVGAGI. This CDR3 contains 13 residues. J was trimmed by 4 bases and V by 6 bases; bases with no gene match: 4. This chain's CDR3 is CASRIAGSDTQYF. DNA for the CDR3: TGTGCCAGCAGGATAGCGGGTTCAGATACGCAGTATTTT.

In this sample, this clone turned up a few times. The rearrangement uses TRBV5-6 and TRBJ2-5, with 10 bases matching TRBD2. The length of the CDR3 is 14 residues. CDR1 is SGHDT, CDR2 YYEEEE, per germline. Losses at the gene ends were 7 bases for V and 1 base for J; bases not matched to a gene: 4. DNA for the CDR3: TGTGCCAGCGGACTAGCGGAGCCCCAAGAGACCCAGTACTTC. Encoded protein: CASGLAEPQETQYF.

This clone was counted once. J is TRBJ2-3 and V is TRBV5-5; possible D gene TRBD1, 6 bases. Germline V lookup: CDR1 SGHKS, CDR2 YYEKEE (reference sequence). This CDR3 region has 15 residues. Trimming took off 4 bases at V and 0 bases at J, with 12 bases between the two ends. The CDR3 DNA follows: TGTGCCAGCAGCCACCTGACAGGTAGCACAGATACGCAGTATTTT. This translates into CASSHLTGSTDTQYF.

The CDR3 DNA is TGCGCCAGCAGCCAATCCAGGGTCAGCGAGCAGTACTTC. Its protein product is CASSQSRVSEQYF. The genes are TRBV4-1 and TRBJ2-7; D might be TRBD1 (5 bases). The CDR3 length is 13 residues. The germline gives CDR1 MGHRA, CDR2 YSYEKL. The V end was cut by 2 bases, the J end by 6 bases, with 11 bases between.

The J gene is TRBJ1-5, the V gene TRBV19, with TRBD1 identical over 7 bases. The CDR3 covers 17 residues. The trim removed 2 bases at V and 5 bases at J, leaving 12 bases unmatched. Germline values: CDR1 LNHDA, CDR2 SQIVND (reference sequence). The CDR3 DNA reads TGTGCCAGTAGTATATCACCACGCCAGGGGGGAGATCAGCCCCAGCATTTT. Amino acid sequence: CASSISPRQGGDQPQHF.